The rows below give T cell receptor beta chains drawn from one sample of a study of OX40 agonist ivuxolimab in advanced cancers. Sequencing was performed with immunoSEQ multiplex PCR; in TCRdb, only in-frame clones are kept and a portion is missing. Of about 76,000 clones in the sample, 85% were seen once. Material: CD4+ or CD8+ T cells sorted from blood, obtained in a trial of the OX40 agonist ivuxolimab. The source is an adult with an advanced solid tumor such as melanoma, head and neck, liver or kidney cancer. CDR3s include the opening cysteine and the closing phenylalanine or tryptophan. Fields, in order: CDR3 DNA, CDR3 protein, clone size, D gene, J gene, V gene. D genes are given only for firm matches. Some rows have no size entry. The others give once, few or many, or a class for an expanded clone.

DNA: TGTGCCGCCAGGGCAGTGGTAAACACCATATATTTT
CDR3: CAARAVVNTIYF
size: NA
D: NA
J: TRBJ1-3
V: TRBV30

DNA: TGTGCCAGCAGCGAAGACCCCGGACCGGCCGGGGAGCTGTTTTTT
CDR3: CASSEDPGPAGELFF
size: NA
D: NA
J: TRBJ2-2
V: TRBV7-9

DNA: TGTGCCAGCAGCTTAGTGGGACAGACCTACGAGCAGTACTTC
CDR3: CASSLVGQTYEQYF
size: once
D: TRBD1
J: TRBJ2-7
V: TRBV7-2

DNA: TGTGCCAGCAGCGTACTAGCGGGGGGGAATGAGCAGTTCTTC
CDR3: CASSVLAGGNEQFF
size: NA
D: TRBD2
J: TRBJ2-1
V: TRBV7-3

DNA: TGTGCCAGCAGCGGGTCCGCCTACGAGCAGTACTTC
CDR3: CASSGSAYEQYF
size: NA
D: NA
J: TRBJ2-7
V: TRBV6-6

DNA: TGTGCCAGCAGTTTTCCTGGGCGACAGGGAGGTTTCGAAGCTTTCTTT
CDR3: CASSFPGRQGGFEAFF
size: NA
D: TRBD1
J: TRBJ1-1
V: TRBV28

DNA: TGCGCCAGCACGACAAATACGGGACGCCCCTACGAGCAGTACTTC
CDR3: CASTTNTGRPYEQYF
size: once
D: NA
J: TRBJ2-7
V: TRBV5-1

DNA: TGCGCCAGCAGATACGGGACTAGCGCTGATACGCAGTATTTT
CDR3: CASRYGTSADTQYF
size: NA
D: TRBD2
J: TRBJ2-3
V: TRBV5-1

DNA: TGTGCCAGCAGCTTAGCAGGGGGCGGTTTGCGTTATGAGCAGTTCTTC
CDR3: CASSLAGGGLRYEQFF
size: NA
D: TRBD1
J: TRBJ2-1
V: TRBV7-2

DNA: TGTGCCAGCTCAGGATGGACAGGGGGAAGGTTCGGGGAGACCCAGTACTTC
CDR3: CASSGWTGGRFGETQYF
size: NA
D: TRBD1
J: TRBJ2-5
V: TRBV18

DNA: TGTGCCAGCAGTGGGAGGACTAGCGGGGATACGCAGTATTTT
CDR3: CASSGRTSGDTQYF
size: NA
D: TRBD2
J: TRBJ2-3
V: TRBV2

DNA: TGCGCCAGCGGCGGTGACAGGGCGTACGAGCAGTACTTC
CDR3: CASGGDRAYEQYF
size: NA
D: TRBD1
J: TRBJ2-7
V: TRBV5-1

DNA: TGTGCCAGCTCAACAACAGGGACTAACTATGGCTACACCTTC
CDR3: CASSTTGTNYGYTF
size: NA
D: NA
J: TRBJ1-2
V: TRBV18

DNA: TGCGCCAGCAGCATCGGACAGGGTCCTGGAAACACCATATATTTT
CDR3: CASSIGQGPGNTIYF
size: NA
D: TRBD1
J: TRBJ1-3
V: TRBV5-1

DNA: TGTGCCAGCAGTTACCCGATCGGACGGGGATTGTATGGCTACACCTTC
CDR3: CASSYPIGRGLYGYTF
size: NA
D: NA
J: TRBJ1-2
V: TRBV6-5

DNA: TGTGCCAGCAGTGGACGGACAGACTACGAGCAGTACTTC
CDR3: CASSGRTDYEQYF
size: NA
D: NA
J: TRBJ2-7
V: TRBV27

DNA: TGTGCCAGCAGAAGACAGGGCTCCTACGAGCAGTACTTC
CDR3: CASRRQGSYEQYF
size: NA
D: TRBD1
J: TRBJ2-7
V: TRBV27

DNA: TGCGCCAGCAGCTTGGGGGACAGGGGTGGATACTACACCTTC
CDR3: CASSLGDRGGYYTF
size: NA
D: TRBD1
J: TRBJ1-2
V: TRBV5-1

DNA: TGTGCCAGCAACCCGACTGGGGGAAGGAGCTATGGCTACACCTTC
CDR3: CASNPTGGRSYGYTF
size: NA
D: NA
J: TRBJ1-2
V: TRBV5-4

DNA: TGCACCAGCAGCCAAGGTGCCGGACTAGCGGGGGCACTTCCGCAGTATTTT
CDR3: CTSSQGAGLAGALPQYF
size: NA
D: NA
J: TRBJ2-3
V: TRBV1

DNA: TGTGCCAGCAGAAGTCCGGGAGGCCAGTATGGCTACACCTTC
CDR3: CASRSPGGQYGYTF
size: few
D: NA
J: TRBJ1-2
V: TRBV6-5

DNA: TGTGCCAGCACGGTATCCGGGACAGGGGGAACCCAGTACTTC
CDR3: CASTVSGTGGTQYF
size: few
D: TRBD1
J: TRBJ2-5
V: TRBV7-2

DNA: TGTGCCAGCAGTCCCAAAGTAGGAAGCTATAATGAAAAACTGTTTTTT
CDR3: CASSPKVGSYNEKLFF
size: NA
D: NA
J: TRBJ1-4
V: TRBV25-1

DNA: TGTGCCAGCAGACCACAGGGGCTCCCTAATGAAAAACTGTTTTTT
CDR3: CASRPQGLPNEKLFF
size: once
D: TRBD1
J: TRBJ1-4
V: TRBV6-5

DNA: TGTGCCAGCAGCTGGGGCAGGGACATCCAGTACTTC
CDR3: CASSWGRDIQYF
size: few
D: NA
J: TRBJ2-5
V: TRBV11-2

DNA: TGCGCCAGCAGTTTAAGGAACCCCTCAGATACGCAGTATTTT
CDR3: CASSLRNPSDTQYF
size: NA
D: NA
J: TRBJ2-3
V: TRBV5-1

DNA: TGTGCCAGCAGCTTAGTGGGGAGCGAAAATGAAAAACTGTTTTTT
CDR3: CASSLVGSENEKLFF
size: NA
D: NA
J: TRBJ1-4
V: TRBV7-2

DNA: TGTGCCAGCAGCCCTAGCAGGGGCGCGGGCTACACCTTC
CDR3: CASSPSRGAGYTF
size: NA
D: NA
J: TRBJ1-2
V: TRBV7-6

DNA: TGTGCCAGCAGTGAAATGGGGCAGGGAAATTCACCCCTCCACTTT
CDR3: CASSEMGQGNSPLHF
size: few
D: NA
J: TRBJ1-6
V: TRBV2

DNA: TGTGCCAGCAGCTCGCCCGGGAGGGTCCCCTACAATGAGCAGTTCTTC
CDR3: CASSSPGRVPYNEQFF
size: once
D: TRBD2
J: TRBJ2-1
V: TRBV5-8

DNA: TGTGCCTGGAGCTTATTAGCGGGCGACCAAGAGACCCAGTACTTC
CDR3: CAWSLLAGDQETQYF
size: few
D: TRBD2
J: TRBJ2-5
V: TRBV30

DNA: TGTGCCAGCAGCTTAGAGCCAGGGTTAACTAATGAAAAACTGTTTTTT
CDR3: CASSLEPGLTNEKLFF
size: once
D: NA
J: TRBJ1-4
V: TRBV7-6

DNA: TGTGCCAGCAGCTCACAGGGGGAGACCCAGTACTTC
CDR3: CASSSQGETQYF
size: NA
D: TRBD1
J: TRBJ2-5
V: TRBV7-9

DNA: TGTGCCTGGAGTGTACTGACACCCCTCCACTTT
CDR3: CAWSVLTPLHF
size: few
D: NA
J: TRBJ1-6
V: TRBV30

DNA: TGTGCCAGCAGCCCTACAGGGGGCAATCAGCCCCAGCATTTT
CDR3: CASSPTGGNQPQHF
size: NA
D: TRBD1
J: TRBJ1-5
V: TRBV7-2

DNA: TGCGCCAGCAGCTTAACCGGGACCGGGGAGAAGACCCAGTACTTC
CDR3: CASSLTGTGEKTQYF
size: NA
D: NA
J: TRBJ2-5
V: TRBV5-1

DNA: TGCGCCAGCAGCTTCAATACAGTGGGGGAGCAGTTCTTC
CDR3: CASSFNTVGEQFF
size: NA
D: NA
J: TRBJ2-1
V: TRBV5-1

DNA: TGTGCCAGCAGCCCTAGAGGGGGTGGGGGAGGATCACCCCTCCACTTT
CDR3: CASSPRGGGGGSPLHF
size: NA
D: NA
J: TRBJ1-6
V: TRBV7-2

DNA: TGTGCCAGCTCACCCGGGGGGGAGTATCAGCCCCAGCATTTT
CDR3: CASSPGGEYQPQHF
size: NA
D: NA
J: TRBJ1-5
V: TRBV18

DNA: TGTGCCAGCAGCCCCCACGAAGGAAGAGGTACCATATATTTT
CDR3: CASSPHEGRGTIYF
size: NA
D: NA
J: TRBJ1-3
V: TRBV9

DNA: TGTGCCAGCAGTGACGTCGGACAGGGTTCCACTGAAGCTTTCTTT
CDR3: CASSDVGQGSTEAFF
size: NA
D: TRBD1
J: TRBJ1-1
V: TRBV6-1

DNA: TGCAGTGCTTACAACTATGGCTACACCTTC
CDR3: CSAYNYGYTF
size: NA
D: NA
J: TRBJ1-2
V: TRBV20-1

DNA: TGCGCCAGCAGCTTGGTGGGACTAGCGGGGGCTGGGGCCTACAATGAGCAGTTCTTC
CDR3: CASSLVGLAGAGAYNEQFF
size: few
D: TRBD2
J: TRBJ2-1
V: TRBV5-1

DNA: TGTGCCAGCAGCGTAGAGCCAGGTGGCAATCAGCCCCAGCATTTT
CDR3: CASSVEPGGNQPQHF
size: NA
D: NA
J: TRBJ1-5
V: TRBV9

DNA: TGTGCCAGCAGTGTCTACAGGAGGATCAGCGGGGAGACCTACGAGCAGTACTTC
CDR3: CASSVYRRISGETYEQYF
size: NA
D: TRBD2
J: TRBJ2-7
V: TRBV6-1

DNA: TGTGCCAGCAGCTTGGGCCAGGGGTCACGTTCCTATAATTCACCCCTCCACTTT
CDR3: CASSLGQGSRSYNSPLHF
size: NA
D: NA
J: TRBJ1-6
V: TRBV5-5

DNA: TGTGCCATCAGCCGACAGGGGAAGGGGGGAAACACCATATATTTT
CDR3: CAISRQGKGGNTIYF
size: NA
D: TRBD1
J: TRBJ1-3
V: TRBV10-3

DNA: TGTGCCAGCAGAATAGCGGGGGCCAAGGAAGATACGCAGTATTTT
CDR3: CASRIAGAKEDTQYF
size: NA
D: TRBD2
J: TRBJ2-3
V: TRBV2

DNA: TGCAGTTACGGACAGGCCTACGAGCAGTACTTC
CDR3: CSYGQAYEQYF
size: few
D: TRBD1
J: TRBJ2-7
V: TRBV29-1

DNA: TGTGCCAGCAGCTACCCCACTAGCGGGGGGGTTAAGACCTCAAAAGATACGCAGTATTTT
CDR3: CASSYPTSGGVKTSKDTQYF
size: NA
D: TRBD2
J: TRBJ2-3
V: TRBV7-6

DNA: TGTGCCAGCAGCTGGTGGGGGAAAGGAAACGAGCAGTACTTC
CDR3: CASSWWGKGNEQYF
size: NA
D: NA
J: TRBJ2-7
V: TRBV5-6

DNA: TGCGCCAGCAGCCAAGAGGAGAGGGTTGGGGGGACCCAGTACTTC
CDR3: CASSQEERVGGTQYF
size: NA
D: NA
J: TRBJ2-5
V: TRBV4-3

DNA: TGTGCCAGCACCCCCCCGGGACTAGCCTCCGATACGCAGTATTTT
CDR3: CASTPPGLASDTQYF
size: NA
D: TRBD2
J: TRBJ2-3
V: TRBV7-2